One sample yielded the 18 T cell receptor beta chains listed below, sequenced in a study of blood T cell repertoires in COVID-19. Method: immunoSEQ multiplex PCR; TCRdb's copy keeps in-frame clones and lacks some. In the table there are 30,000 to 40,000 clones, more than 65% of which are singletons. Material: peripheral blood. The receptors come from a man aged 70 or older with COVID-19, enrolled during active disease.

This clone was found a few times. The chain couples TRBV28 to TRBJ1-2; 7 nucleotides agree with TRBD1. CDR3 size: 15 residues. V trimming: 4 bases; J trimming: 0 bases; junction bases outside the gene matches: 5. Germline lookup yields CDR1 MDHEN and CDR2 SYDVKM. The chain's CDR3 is CASSSPGTANYGYTF. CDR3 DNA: TGTGCCAGCAGTTCTCCCGGGACAGCTAACTATGGCTACACCTTC.

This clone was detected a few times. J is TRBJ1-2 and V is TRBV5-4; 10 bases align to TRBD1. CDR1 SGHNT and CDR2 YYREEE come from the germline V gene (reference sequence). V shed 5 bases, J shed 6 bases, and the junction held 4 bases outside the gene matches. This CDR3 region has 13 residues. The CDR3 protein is CASSNGQGDGYTF. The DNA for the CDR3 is TGTGCCAGCAGTAACGGACAGGGGGATGGCTACACCTTC. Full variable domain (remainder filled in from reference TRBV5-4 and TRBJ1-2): ETGVTQSPTHLIKTRGQQVTLRCSSQSGHNTVSWYQQALGQGPQFIFQYYREEENGRGNFPPRFSGLQFPNYSSELNVNALELDDSALYLCASSNGQGDGYTFGSGTRLTVV.

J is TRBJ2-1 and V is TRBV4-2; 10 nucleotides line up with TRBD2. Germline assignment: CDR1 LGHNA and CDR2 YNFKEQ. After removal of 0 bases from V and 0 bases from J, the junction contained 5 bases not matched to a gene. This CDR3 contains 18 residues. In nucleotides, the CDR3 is TGTGCCAGCAGCCAAGAACGGGGACTAGCGCTCTCCTACAATGAGCAGTTCTTC. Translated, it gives CASSQERGLALSYNEQFF.

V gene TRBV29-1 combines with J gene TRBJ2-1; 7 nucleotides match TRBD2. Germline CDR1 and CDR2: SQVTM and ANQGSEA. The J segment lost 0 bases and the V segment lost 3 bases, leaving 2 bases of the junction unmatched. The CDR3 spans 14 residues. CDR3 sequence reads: CSVDRGSSYNEQFF. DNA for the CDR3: TGCAGCGTTGATCGCGGGAGCTCCTACAATGAGCAGTTCTTC.

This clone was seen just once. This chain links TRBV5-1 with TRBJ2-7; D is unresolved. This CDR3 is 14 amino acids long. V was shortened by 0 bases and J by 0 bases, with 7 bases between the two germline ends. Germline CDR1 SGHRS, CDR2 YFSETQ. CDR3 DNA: TGCGCCAGCAGCTTGGACAACCTCTCCTACGAGCAGTACTTC. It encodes CASSLDNLSYEQYF.

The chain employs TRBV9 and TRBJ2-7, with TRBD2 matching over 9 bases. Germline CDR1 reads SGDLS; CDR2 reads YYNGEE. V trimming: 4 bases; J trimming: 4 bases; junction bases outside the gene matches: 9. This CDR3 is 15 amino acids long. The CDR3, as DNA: TGTGCCAGCAGCTCCAGAGTAGCGGGAGTATACGAGCAGTACTTC. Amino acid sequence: CASSSRVAGVYEQYF.

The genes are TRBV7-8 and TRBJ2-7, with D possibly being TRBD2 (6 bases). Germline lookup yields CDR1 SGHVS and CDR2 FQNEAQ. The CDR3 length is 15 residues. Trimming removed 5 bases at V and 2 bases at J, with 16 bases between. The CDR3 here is CASSAYSGYTYEQYF. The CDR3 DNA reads TGTGCCAGCAGCGCTTATAGCGGATACACCTACGAGCAGTACTTC. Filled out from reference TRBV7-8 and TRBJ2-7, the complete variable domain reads GAGVSQSPRYKVAKRGQDVALRCDPISGHVSLFWYQQALGQGPEFLTYFQNEAQLDKSGLPSDRFFAERPEGSVSTLKIQRTQQEDSAVYLCASSAYSGYTYEQYFGPGTRLTVT.

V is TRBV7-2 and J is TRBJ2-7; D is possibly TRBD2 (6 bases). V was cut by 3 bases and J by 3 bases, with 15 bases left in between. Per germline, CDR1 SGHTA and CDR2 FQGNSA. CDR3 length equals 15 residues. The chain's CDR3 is CASSLASGYYYEQYF. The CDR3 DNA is TGTGCCAGCAGCTTGGCCAGCGGGTATTACTACGAGCAGTACTTC.

The CDR3 here is CASRLTVGAGGPNEQFF. CDR3 nucleotides: TGTGCCAGCAGACTCACCGTCGGGGCGGGAGGGCCCAATGAGCAGTTCTTC. The chain carries TRBV27 and TRBJ2-1; 9 bases are a match to TRBD2. Unmatched junction bases numbered 15, after V lost 6 bases and J lost 6 bases. The CDR3 contains 17 residues. The germline CDR1 and CDR2 sequences are MNHEY and SMNVEV (reference sequence).

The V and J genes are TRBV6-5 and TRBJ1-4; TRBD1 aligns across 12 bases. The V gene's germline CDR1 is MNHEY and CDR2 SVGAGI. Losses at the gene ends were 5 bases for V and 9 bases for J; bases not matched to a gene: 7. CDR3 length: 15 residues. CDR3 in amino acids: CASSQPGQGAKKLFF. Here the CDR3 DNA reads TGTGCCAGCAGTCAGCCGGGACAGGGGGCTAAAAAACTGTTTTTT.

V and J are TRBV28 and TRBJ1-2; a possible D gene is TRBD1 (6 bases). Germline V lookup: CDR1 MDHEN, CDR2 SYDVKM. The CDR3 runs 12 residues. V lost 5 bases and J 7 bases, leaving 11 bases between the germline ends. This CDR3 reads CASSGQSSGYTF. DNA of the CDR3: TGTGCCAGCAGTGGACAGTCCTCTGGCTACACCTTC.

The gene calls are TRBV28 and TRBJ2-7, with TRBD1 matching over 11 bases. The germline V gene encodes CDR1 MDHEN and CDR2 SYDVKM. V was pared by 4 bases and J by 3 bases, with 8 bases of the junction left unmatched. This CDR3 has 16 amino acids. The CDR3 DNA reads TGTGCCAGCAGTTACCTACCCGGGACAGGGGGCTACGAGCAGTACTTC. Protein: CASSYLPGTGGYEQYF.

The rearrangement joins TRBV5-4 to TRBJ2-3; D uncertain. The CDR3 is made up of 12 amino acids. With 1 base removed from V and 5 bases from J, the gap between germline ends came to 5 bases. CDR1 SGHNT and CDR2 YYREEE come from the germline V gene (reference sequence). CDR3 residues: CASSLYKDTQYF. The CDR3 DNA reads TGTGCCAGCAGCTTGTATAAAGATACGCAGTATTTT.

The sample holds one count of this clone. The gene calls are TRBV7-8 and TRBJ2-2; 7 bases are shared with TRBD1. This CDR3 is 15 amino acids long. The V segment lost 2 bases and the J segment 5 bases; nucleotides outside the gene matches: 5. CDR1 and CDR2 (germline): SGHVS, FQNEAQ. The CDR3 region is CASSLRDSTTGELFF. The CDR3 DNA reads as TGTGCCAGCAGCTTAAGGGACAGCACAACCGGGGAGCTGTTTTTT.

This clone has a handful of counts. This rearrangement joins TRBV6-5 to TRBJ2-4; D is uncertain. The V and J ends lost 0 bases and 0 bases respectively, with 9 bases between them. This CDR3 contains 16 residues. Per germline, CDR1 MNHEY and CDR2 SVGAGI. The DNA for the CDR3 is TGTGCCAGCAGTTACTCGGGCAGCCCAGCCAAAAACATTCAGTACTTC. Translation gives CASSYSGSPAKNIQYF.

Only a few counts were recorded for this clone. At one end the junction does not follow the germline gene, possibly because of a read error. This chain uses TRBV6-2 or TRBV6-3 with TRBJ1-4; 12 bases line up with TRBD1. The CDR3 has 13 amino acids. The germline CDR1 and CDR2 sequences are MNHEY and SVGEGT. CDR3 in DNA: TGTGCCAGCAGTTTGGGACAGGGGGCCCAGGTAACGTTT. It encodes CASSLGQGAQVTF.

The CDR3 DNA follows: TGTGCCAGCAGTCAGAAGGGACTAGCGGAGAACACCGGGGAGCTGTTTTTT. This translates into CASSQKGLAENTGELFF. This chain joins TRBV7-3 and TRBJ2-2; 11 nucleotides agree with TRBD2. The trim removed 6 bases at V and 1 base at J, leaving 7 bases unmatched. The CDR3 runs 17 residues. Germline CDR1 is SGHTA and CDR2 is FQGTGA.

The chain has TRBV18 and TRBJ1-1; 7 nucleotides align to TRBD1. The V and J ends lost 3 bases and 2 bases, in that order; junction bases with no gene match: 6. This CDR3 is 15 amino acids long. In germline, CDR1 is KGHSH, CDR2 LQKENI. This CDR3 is CASSPGAGGNTEAFF. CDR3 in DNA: TGTGCCAGCTCACCGGGGGCAGGGGGAAACACTGAAGCTTTCTTT.